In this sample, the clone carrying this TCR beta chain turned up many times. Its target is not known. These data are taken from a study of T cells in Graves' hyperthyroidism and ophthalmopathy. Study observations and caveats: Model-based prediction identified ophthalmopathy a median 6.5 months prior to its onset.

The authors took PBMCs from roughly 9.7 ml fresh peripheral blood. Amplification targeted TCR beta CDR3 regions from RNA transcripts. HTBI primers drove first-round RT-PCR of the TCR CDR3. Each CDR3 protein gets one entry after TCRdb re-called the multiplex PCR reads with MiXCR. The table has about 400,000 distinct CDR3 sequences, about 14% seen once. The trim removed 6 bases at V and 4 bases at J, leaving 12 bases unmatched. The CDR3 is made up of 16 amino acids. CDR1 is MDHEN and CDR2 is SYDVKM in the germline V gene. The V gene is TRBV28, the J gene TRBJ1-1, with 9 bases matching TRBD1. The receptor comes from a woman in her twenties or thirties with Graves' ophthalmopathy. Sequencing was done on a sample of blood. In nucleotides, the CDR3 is TGTGCCAGCAGAGATACAGGGGGCTATATGGGCACTGAAGCTTTCTTT. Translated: CASRDTGGYMGTEAFF. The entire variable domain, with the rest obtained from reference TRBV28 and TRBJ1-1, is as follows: DVKVTQSSRYLVKRTGEKVFLECVQDMDHENMFWYRQDPGLGLRLIYFSYDVKMKEKGDIPEGYSVSREKKERFSLILESASTNQTSMYLCASRDTGGYMGTEAFFGQGTRLTVV.